This T cell receptor (beta chain) was obtained from a study of Graves' ophthalmopathy and Graves' hyperthyroidism (dated by TCRdb to 2016 to 2019). In the study overall: Peripheral blood samples were taken at the time of initial diagnosis, before any treatment was given. TCR beta repertoire signatures were used to distinguish Graves' ophthalmopathy from Graves' hyperthyroidism and to predict progression to ophthalmopathy. In total, 135 blood samples were TCR-sequenced: under 45 ophthalmopathy, roughly 77 hyperthyroidism and some 17 hyperthyroidism-to-ophthalmopathy patients. To explore V-J signatures that separate ophthalmopathy from hyperthyroidism, a discovery set of around 97 patients was enrolled, consisting of 40 to 45 with ophthalmopathy and roughly 57 with stable hyperthyroidism. An independent validation cohort comprised 18 hyperthyroidism patients and over 15 patients who later progressed from hyperthyroidism to ophthalmopathy. In more than 5 hyperthyroidism patients, the T-cell repertoire of thyroid tissue was compared with the T-cell repertoire of blood. Following sampling, methimazole starting at 30 mg daily was administered to hyperthyroidism patients, and high-dose intravenous methylprednisolone was administered to ophthalmopathy patients. The investigation overall reported the following: Most expanded thyroid clonotypes with a frequency above 0.001 also appeared in blood, which suggests that blood repertoires may reflect the immune response in the thyroid. In cross-validation, the 13-signature model distinguished ophthalmopathy from stable hyperthyroidism with around 90% sensitivity and around 81% specificity, while in the test set the corresponding values were about 79% and 69%. Sample size was not statistically predetermined, and group allocation was not concealed from the investigators. In validation, the model predicted ophthalmopathy progression with roughly 68% sensitivity and around 72% specificity; 12 predicted patients were CT-confirmed with GO in a median of approximately 6.5 months.

The ophthalmopathy patients had moderately to severely active disease, with a Clinical Activity Score of 3 or higher, a NOSPECS grade of 4 or higher, and a disease duration of less than 3 months. Anyone with other autoimmune diseases, uncontrolled infections, pregnancy or lactation was excluded from the study. Diagnosis was based on clinical symptoms, serum thyroxine, TRAb, thyroid ultrasound and orbital computed tomography. Ficoll-Paque density gradient centrifugation was used to isolate PBMCs from approximately 10 ml of fresh peripheral blood. Total RNA was extracted with Trizol reagent and quality-checked on an Agilent 2100 Bioanalyzer. This clonotype was recorded a few times. The antigen it binds to is not known. Per-nucleotide qualities are absent, and no much larger clonotype sits a single base away. The CDR3 starts with the cysteine, ends with the phenylalanine, and has 13 residues. Here the CDR3 DNA is all that survives: 39 bases in frame from base 1. The junction shows trimming of 5 bases on V and 4 bases on J, plus 11 bases between the germline ends. CDR1 and CDR2, per the germline V gene, are SGHVS and FQNEAQ.

TCR beta CDR3 regions were amplified from RNA transcripts for repertoire sequencing. A first-round RT-PCR used HTBI primers with the Qiagen OneStep RT-PCR kit, followed by a second-round multiplex PCR, size selection and purification. Libraries were sequenced on an Illumina HiSeq2000 using paired-end 100 bp reads. Regarding the original processing steps: SOAPnuke was used for read processing, and reads with adapters, uncalled bases, a mean Phred below 15, or no exact constant-primer or identifier match were discarded. High-quality paired reads were merged with COPE v1.2.5. Each unique nucleotide sequence was treated as a clonotype, and MiTCR v1.1 was used to align the clonotypes to the IMGT TRB V, D and J references. Only V-J combinations with frequency above 0.0001 were analysed, covering about 99% of repertoires. A TCR clonal expansion and chaos score per V-J combination was defined as the ratio of F50 clonal expansion to chaos observed in the TCRdist matrix. Welch's t-statistics and random forest were used to reduce features to more than ten V-J combinations, which were fed into a naive Bayes classifier. The Morisita-Horn index was used to measure how similar the thyroid and blood repertoires were. TCRdb ran its own pipeline on the public reads, namely fastp trimming at Q25 and MiXCR clone calling, and kept in-frame beta chains. Duplicate CDR3 protein sequences are folded into a single record with the most common DNA and genes. Here the V and J calls rest on TCRdb's processing, not on the authors' analysis. The sample profile shows about 740,000 distinct CDR3 sequences; 40% of them were found once. Together, the top ten hold around 40% of the sample.

The TCR sequence derives from an adult man with Graves' ophthalmopathy. Specimen: peripheral blood. The sequence links TRBV7-8 to TRBJ2-5, with the D gene uncertain. The CDR3 region has the sequence CASSLKSSETQYF. The DNA is TGTGCCAGCAGCCTTAAGTCCTCAGAGACCCAGTACTTC.